The entry below describes one T cell receptor beta chain. Its antigen is not identified. This table comes from immunoSEQ multiplex PCR, and its TCRdb copy is limited to in-frame clones, with some not included. Of tens of thousands of clones in the sample, approximately 80% were seen once. V gave up 1 base and J gave up 4 bases; unmatched junction bases: 4. CDR3 size: 15 residues. Looked up from germline, CDR1 is SEHNR and CDR2 is FQNEAQ (reference sequence). This sample stems from a study of T cells in localized non-small cell lung cancer. General observations from the study: The highest T cell clonality was in uninvolved adjacent lung, above tumor. Appearing in adjacent lung were a median roughly 59 of the top 100 tumor clones. Prolonged overall survival went with higher T cell density in the blood.

The V and J genes are TRBV7-9 and TRBJ2-1; 7 bases match TRBD2. The clonotype was recovered from a man aged 40-75 years with stage II lung adenocarcinoma. Sequencing was performed on PBMCs, taken before any cancer treatment. The CDR3 nucleotides are TGTGCCAGCAGCTTAGGGACTAGGAGTTACAATGAGCAGTTCTTC. Protein: CASSLGTRSYNEQFF.